This TCR beta chain comes out of a study of post-analysis software for immune sequencing data. The study, taken as a whole, reports: Comparison of patients with controls showed five or six TRBV segments more frequent in patients, TRBV5-6, TRBV5-1 and TRBV20-1 among them. Controls showed significantly higher normalized Chao1 diversity than did multiple sclerosis patients. Under the F measure, samples that were prepared in one batch clustered strongly together.

The authors incorporated unique molecular identifiers into the TCR beta cDNA libraries. T cells numbering 1 to 10 million gave rise to roughly 0.5 million cDNA molecules. In TCRdb, the PCR reads were re-called with MiXCR into one record per CDR3 protein. The table records about 210,000 distinct CDR3 sequences, roughly 28% of them present only once. This clonotype was seen a few times. Its target is not known. From germline, CDR1 is SEHNR and CDR2 FQNEAQ (reference sequence). Between the trimmed V and J ends, which lost 1 base and 7 bases, there was a span of 16 bases. There are 16 residues in the CDR3.

The gene calls are TRBV7-9 and TRBJ1-4; no reliable D call. The TCR sequence derives from a girl younger than 18 with multiple sclerosis. The specimen sequenced was blood. The CDR3 reads CASSLVGQAGGEKLFF. Written as DNA, the CDR3 is TGTGCCAGCAGCTTAGTCGGGCAGGCTGGCGGTGAAAAACTGTTTTTT. The complete variable domain, with remaining parts taken from reference TRBV7-9 and TRBJ1-4, reads DTGVSQNPRHKITKRGQNVTFRCDPISEHNRLYWYRQTLGQGPEFLTYFQNEAQLEKSRLLSDRFSAERPKGSFSTLEIQRTEQGDSAMYLCASSLVGQAGGEKLFFGSGTQLSVL.